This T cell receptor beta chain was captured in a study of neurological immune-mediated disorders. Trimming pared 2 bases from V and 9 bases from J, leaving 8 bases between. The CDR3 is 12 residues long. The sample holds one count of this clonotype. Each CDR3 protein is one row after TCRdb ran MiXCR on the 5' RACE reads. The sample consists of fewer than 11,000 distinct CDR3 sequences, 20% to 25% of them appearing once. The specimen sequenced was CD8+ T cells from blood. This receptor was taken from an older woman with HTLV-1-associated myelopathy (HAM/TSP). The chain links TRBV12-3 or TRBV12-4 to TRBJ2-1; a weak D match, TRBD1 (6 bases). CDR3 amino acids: CASSLLGAEQFF. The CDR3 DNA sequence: TGTGCCAGCAGTTTACTGGGGGCTGAGCAGTTCTTC.